This TCR beta chain was recorded in a study of molecular identifiers for immune sequencing clone quantification (dated by TCRdb to 2017 to 2018). Notes on the research overall: For a replicate experiment, the RNA from either about 20,000 or 100,000 naive CD8 T cells was divided into five aliquots, and four of those aliquots went on to sequencing. CD8 T cells were used in a methods study to benchmark molecular-identifier clustering-based TCR repertoire sequencing (MIDCIRS) and TCR RNA copy counting.

In regard to this clonotype: Its antigen remains unidentified. Base quality data are lacking; no much larger clone is found one base away.

The research as a whole found: Spiked-in Jurkat TCR RNA equal to a single cell's worth was reported to be detectable even within 1,100,000 naive CD8 T cells. Highly expanded clone sizes could be underestimated because identical TCR molecules may share a barcode. Clones above 20 RNA copies held over 99% of molecules in CMV-specific effector cells but under 1% in naive cells. When barcode sub-clustering was left out, chimeric consensus sequences inflated TCR diversity, with chimeras reaching as high as 47%. Modeling indicated about three TCR RNA copies recovered per cell, compared with approximately 10 by digital PCR, which implies a capture efficiency of 25% to 35%. Naive libraries contained spiked-in Jurkat TCR RNA (approximately nine copies' worth), which is not part of the donor repertoire.

V sheds 1 base and J sheds 0 bases, leaving 13 bases between their ends. The CDR1 and CDR2 encoded by the germline V gene are MGHRA and YSYEKL. The CDR3 runs 17 amino acids, cysteine and phenylalanine included. The DNA shown is the 51-base CDR3, in frame from base 1. Library preparation used PCR. The sequencing machine was a NextSeq 500. Bulk TCR libraries were made following a previously described method, with the TCR primers given in Table S5. Total RNA was purified with the Qiagen AllPrep DNA/RNA kit. Reads from multiple sequencing runs of the same library were pooled before analysis. On the study's bioinformatics: Reads were retained only if the reads had an exact TCR constant sequence, and the retained reads were trimmed to 150 nt and grouped according to their 12-nt molecular barcodes. Reads in each barcode group were sub-clustered using a 15% Levenshtein threshold, and a quality-weighted consensus sequence was built for each RNA molecule. Non-functional sequences were excluded, and lower-count sequences lying one edit away from another sequence were also excluded. On the basis of fitting two negative binomial distributions, barcode sub-clusters with fewer than 20% of the maximum read count were discarded. TCRdb reprocessed the public reads (quality trimming at Q25 with fastp, clone calling with MiXCR) and kept in-frame beta chains. Each entry is one CDR3 protein sequence, shown with its most common DNA and genes. The V and J calls come from TCRdb's annotation, not from the publication. The sample table lists nearly 650,000 distinct CDR3 sequences, less than 30% of them with a count of one. About 0.84% of the sample lies in the top ten.

Libraries of naive CD8 T cells were built from anywhere between about 17,000 and 1,000,000 sorted cells, with 10%, 30% or 50% of the purified RNA used. Naive CD8 T cells were FACS-sorted as CD8+CD4-CCR7+CD45RA+ on a BD FACSAria II into RLT Plus buffer. To test detection sensitivity, Jurkat RNA equal to around 10 TCR copies was added to samples of about 17,000-1,100,000 naive CD8 T cells. Enrichment of CD8 T cells was done with RosetteSep CD8+ T Cell Enrichment Cocktail plus Ficoll-Paque, and ACK red cell lysis came afterward. Sequenced material: naive CD8+ T cells from blood, with Jurkat cell RNA spiked in. Explained via the paper, the cell subset or site label denotes: FACS-sorted CD8+CD4-CCR7+CD45RA+ naive T cells. The chain was built from TRBV4-1 and TRBJ2-1; the D segment is perhaps TRBD1 or TRBD2, each sharing 5 matched bases. The sequence was obtained from a human donor in good health. Some libraries in this study had Jurkat cell RNA spiked in. The DNA sequence is given as TGCGCCAGCAGCCAAGTATGGGGGAAGGGCTCCTACAATGAGCAGTTCTTC. This sequence encodes CASSQVWGKGSYNEQFF.